The 31 T cell receptor beta chains given below trace back to one sample, sequenced in a study of T cell responses to AZD1222 COVID-19 vaccine. The assay was immunoSEQ multiplex PCR, and TCRdb's table has in-frame clones only and misses some. Of more than 100,000 clones in the sample, approximately 93% were seen once. Sequences were derived from peripheral blood, sampled on day 0 of AZD1222 vaccination. All receptors derive from an adult in good health.

The chain links TRBV12-3 or TRBV12-4 to TRBJ1-1; TRBD1 might be the D (5 bases). The CDR3 runs to 13 residues. V lost 5 bases and J 2 bases, leaving 9 bases between the germline ends. CDR3: CASSKGLNTEAFF. In DNA, the CDR3 is TGTGCCAGCAGTAAGGGGCTAAACACTGAAGCTTTCTTT.

This clone was seen once. J is TRBJ1-5 and V is TRBV5-5; D may be TRBD1 (5 bases). The CDR3 totals 14 residues. Trimming left V 0 bases short and J 3 bases short, with 7 bases between. Germline V CDR1 and CDR2: SGHKS, YYEKEE (reference sequence). The CDR3, as DNA: TGTGCCAGCAGCTTGGTGGGGGTCAATCAGCCCCAGCATTTT. This codes for CASSLVGVNQPQHF.

The rearrangement links TRBV20-1 to TRBJ1-2; tentative D call: TRBD1 (5 bases). Germline lookup yields CDR1 DFQATT and CDR2 SNEGSKA (reference sequence). The length of the CDR3 is 11 residues. V was pared by 6 bases and J by 7 bases, with 12 bases between. The CDR3 sequence is CSAGGEGGYTF. The CDR3 DNA sequence: TGCAGTGCCGGAGGGGAGGGTGGCTACACCTTC.

This chain connects TRBV7-3 to TRBJ2-3, with D uncertain. V lost 0 bases and J 6 bases, leaving 7 bases between the germline ends. CDR1 SGHTA and CDR2 FQGTGA come from the germline V gene. The CDR3 is made up of 13 amino acids. The CDR3 DNA is TGTGCCAGCAGCTTAACGTTTCGGGATACGCAGTATTTT. Translating gives CASSLTFRDTQYF. The variable domain in full, with the rest retrieved from reference TRBV7-3 and TRBJ2-3, is GAGVSQTPSNKVTEKGKYVELRCDPISGHTALYWYRQSLGQGPEFLIYFQGTGAADDSGLPNDRFFAVRPEGSVSTLKIQRTERGDSAVYLCASSLTFRDTQYFGPGTRLTVL.

The genes are TRBV18 and TRBJ1-4, with 9 bases matching TRBD1. This CDR3 spans 17 amino acids. Unmatched junction bases numbered 17, after V lost 4 bases and J lost 11 bases. The germline gives CDR1 KGHSH, CDR2 LQKENI. CDR3 DNA: TGTGCCAGCTCACAGCTATCACCGGGACAGGGCGAACAGAAACTGTTTTTT. It yields the protein CASSQLSPGQGEQKLFF.

J is TRBJ1-6 and V is TRBV14; TRBD1 might be the D (5 bases). V was trimmed by 0 bases and J by 5 bases, leaving 17 bases between them. The germline gives CDR1 SGHDN, CDR2 FVKESK. This CDR3 has 18 amino acids. DNA for the CDR3: TGTGCCAGCAGCCAAGATTGGGCAGGGACGGGAGATAATTCACCCCTCCACTTT. This encodes CASSQDWAGTGDNSPLHF. Using reference TRBV14 and TRBJ1-6 for the parts outside the CDR3, the full variable domain is EAGVTQFPSHSVIEKGQTVTLRCDPISGHDNLYWYRRVMGKEIKFLLHFVKESKQDESGMPNNRFLAERTGGTYSTLKVQPAELEDSGVYFCASSQDWAGTGDNSPLHFGNGTRLTVT.

This chain uses TRBV5-1 with TRBJ1-5; no reliable D call. CDR1 SGHRS and CDR2 YFSETQ come from the germline V gene. This CDR3 spans 16 amino acids. Trimming took off 2 bases at V and 5 bases at J, with 17 bases between the two ends. The CDR3 DNA is TGCGCCAGCAGCTTCGAACGATCGGGGAAATATCAGCCCCAGCATTTT. Protein product: CASSFERSGKYQPQHF.

This chain connects TRBV27 to TRBJ2-7; tentative D call: TRBD2 (5 bases). In germline, CDR1 is MNHEY, CDR2 SMNVEV (reference sequence). The CDR3 has 14 residues. Trimming took 5 bases from V and 1 from J, leaving 12 bases between them. CDR3 sequence: CASSRVPGSYEQYF. The CDR3 coding sequence is TGTGCCAGCAGTAGGGTCCCGGGGTCCTACGAGCAGTACTTC.

This clone was detected once. The rearrangement links TRBV5-5 to TRBJ2-2; no clear D gene. The CDR3 runs 14 residues. The V gene's germline CDR1 is SGHKS and CDR2 YYEKEE (reference sequence). Trimming left V 0 bases short and J 0 bases short, with 3 bases between. The CDR3, as DNA: TGTGCCAGCAGCTTGGCTCCGAACACCGGGGAGCTGTTTTTT. Its protein product is CASSLAPNTGELFF.

The chain links TRBV3-1 (or the pseudogene TRBV3-2) to TRBJ2-3; D is possibly TRBD1 (6 bases). The CDR3 extends over 14 amino acids. Trimming took 0 bases from V and 5 from J, leaving 9 bases between them. Germline V gene data show CDR1 as LGHDT and CDR2 as YNNKEL (reference sequence). In DNA, the CDR3 is TGTGCCAGCAGCCAAGATGGGGGACAAGATACGCAGTATTTT. Encoded protein: CASSQDGGQDTQYF.

This chain connects TRBV5-1 to TRBJ1-4; the D is unclear. V was clipped by 5 bases and J by 3 bases, with 11 bases between them. Germline assignment: CDR1 SGHRS and CDR2 YFSETQ. The length of the CDR3 is 14 residues. This CDR3 reads CASRQQISNEKLFF. The DNA of the CDR3 is TGCGCCAGCAGACAACAGATATCTAATGAAAAACTGTTTTTT.

The gene calls are TRBV20-1 and TRBJ1-1; D gene ambiguous. The CDR3 is 10 amino acids. The germline gives CDR1 DFQATT, CDR2 SNEGSKA (reference sequence). V was clipped by 6 bases and J by 7 bases, with 9 bases between them. The CDR3 DNA reads as TGCAGTGCACCAGCCCTTGAAGCTTTCTTT. Amino acid sequence: CSAPALEAFF.

This rearrangement joins TRBV27 to TRBJ1-2; unclear D gene. Germline V CDR1 and CDR2: MNHEY, SMNVEV (reference sequence). The V end lost 5 bases, the J end lost 5 bases, and 18 bases lay between the germline ends. The CDR3 covers 15 residues. The CDR3 is CASSSLYENAYGYTF. CDR3 DNA sequence: TGTGCCAGCAGTAGTTTATACGAAAACGCTTATGGCTACACCTTC.

The chain is built from TRBV14 and TRBJ1-4, with D possibly matching TRBD1 (5 bases). Germline assignment: CDR1 SGHDN and CDR2 FVKESK. CDR3 size: 15 residues. With 4 bases removed from V and 0 bases from J, the gap between germline ends came to 9 bases. The CDR3 loop reads CASSPLGATNEKLFF. CDR3 sequence (DNA): TGTGCCAGCAGCCCCCTAGGGGCAACTAATGAAAAACTGTTTTTT.

The CDR3 sequence is CAGGTEAFF. CDR3 DNA: TGTGCCGGCGGCACTGAAGCTTTCTTT. The V call is TRBV6-5, the J call TRBJ1-1; unclear D gene. V lost 11 bases and J 4 bases, leaving 5 bases between the germline ends. Looked up from germline, CDR1 is MNHEY and CDR2 is SVGAGI. This CDR3 has 9 residues.

The rearrangement uses TRBV5-1 and TRBJ1-1; TRBD1 matches at 8 bases. The length of the CDR3 is 17 residues. Trimming removed 1 base from V and 1 base from J; junction bases left unmatched: 9. Germline V CDR1 and CDR2: SGHRS, YFSETQ. CDR3 coding DNA: TGCGCCAGCAGCTTGTTACCTACAGGGGGGCCGAACACTGAAGCTTTCTTT. Translating gives CASSLLPTGGPNTEAFF.

The CDR3 loop is CASTPSWGMNTEAFF. Written as DNA, the CDR3 is TGTGCCAGCACTCCCTCCTGGGGGATGAACACTGAAGCTTTCTTT. J is TRBJ1-1 and V is TRBV6-5; perhaps TRBD1 as D (5 bases). V lost 7 bases, J lost 0 bases, and 15 bases lay in between. The CDR3 is made up of 15 amino acids. Germline values: CDR1 MNHEY, CDR2 SVGAGI.

This sequence joins TRBV6-5 and TRBJ1-5; D not certain. Germline V gene lookup returns CDR1 MNHEY and CDR2 SVGAGI. Trimming removed 0 bases from V and 3 bases from J, with 12 bases in between. This CDR3 has 16 residues. In nucleotides, the CDR3 is TGTGCCAGCAGTTACTCGTTTTGGTCCTCCAATCAGCCCCAGCATTTT. It specifies CASSYSFWSSNQPQHF.

The rearrangement joins TRBV9 to TRBJ1-6, with D unclear. Germline CDR1 reads SGDLS; CDR2 reads YYNGEE. This CDR3 comprises 12 residues. Trimming removed 3 bases at V and 13 bases at J, with 11 bases between. The CDR3 bases are TGTGCCAGCAGCGAGATGGGAGGTCCCCTCCACTTT. It is translated as CASSEMGGPLHF.

The chain recombines TRBV5-3 with TRBJ1-1, with D possibly being TRBD1 (5 bases). TRBV5-3 is placed among ORFs of uncertain function. The CDR3 extends over 14 amino acids. V was pared by 3 bases and J by 1 base, with 10 bases between. As DNA, the CDR3 is TGTGCCAGAAGCTACAGGCCAGGGAACACTGAAGCTTTCTTT. Residues: CARSYRPGNTEAFF.

J is TRBJ2-7 and V is TRBV5-1; 9 bases are shared with TRBD1. The CDR3 is 13 residues long. Germline CDR1 reads SGHRS; CDR2 reads YFSETQ. V gave up 4 bases and J gave up 6 bases; unmatched junction bases: 5. The CDR3 loop reads CASSVGQGSEQYF. The DNA for the CDR3 is TGCGCCAGCAGCGTGGGACAGGGTTCCGAGCAGTACTTC.

The V and J genes are TRBV27 and TRBJ1-4; D is uncertain. Looked up from germline, CDR1 is MNHEY and CDR2 is SMNVEV (reference sequence). This CDR3 is built from 15 residues. The V end was cut by 0 bases, the J end by 8 bases, with 13 bases between. The CDR3 reads CASSLSIGPEEKLFF. The CDR3 DNA is TGTGCCAGCAGTTTATCGATCGGGCCAGAAGAAAAACTGTTTTTT.

This clone was counted a single time. This sequence joins TRBV10-1 and TRBJ2-5; D not certain. Germline values: CDR1 WNHNN, CDR2 SYGVQD (reference sequence). V lost 0 bases to trimming and J lost 6 bases, with 11 bases between them. The CDR3 runs 14 residues. CDR3 region: CASSESNGAKTQYF. The CDR3 DNA reads as TGCGCCAGCAGTGAGTCGAATGGTGCGAAGACCCAGTACTTC.

The J gene is TRBJ2-3, the V gene TRBV12-3 or TRBV12-4, with TRBD2 as a possible D gene (6 bases). This CDR3 comprises 13 residues. The germline V and J ends were trimmed by 8 bases and 1 base, with 10 bases remaining between them. CDR3 loop: CASEKRGTDTQYF. The CDR3 nucleotides read TGTGCCAGCGAAAAGCGGGGCACAGATACGCAGTATTTT.

The chain uses TRBV7-3 and TRBJ2-3; a weak D match, TRBD2 (6 bases). Germline CDR1 and CDR2: SGHTA and FQGTGA. The V end lost 1 base, the J end lost 10 bases, and 12 bases lay between the germline ends. This CDR3 has 13 residues. CDR3 in amino acids: CASSLKELAAQYF. For the CDR3, the DNA is TGTGCCAGCAGCTTAAAGGAACTAGCCGCGCAGTATTTT.

This chain uses TRBV7-6 with TRBJ1-2; tentatively, D is TRBD1 (5 bases). The germline V gene encodes CDR1 SGHVS and CDR2 FNYEAQ. Trimming left V 5 bases short and J 1 base short, with 26 bases between. This CDR3 contains 19 residues. The CDR3 DNA reads as TGTGCCAGCAGCCTTAAACCCTCACTTCACAGGATCGGTAACTATGGCTACACCTTC. Its translation is CASSLKPSLHRIGNYGYTF. The full variable domain, its missing parts supplied by reference TRBV7-6 and TRBJ1-2, is GAGVSQSPRYKVTKRGQDVALRCDPISGHVSLYWYRQALGQGPEFLTYFNYEAQQDKSGLPNDRFSAERPEGSISTLTIQRTEQRDSAMYRCASSLKPSLHRIGNYGYTFGSGTRLTVV.

The V call is TRBV3-1 (or the pseudogene TRBV3-2), the J call TRBJ2-5, with 8 bases lining up with TRBD2. The CDR3 extends over 15 amino acids. In germline, CDR1 is LGHDT, CDR2 YNNKEL (reference sequence). V was clipped by 1 base and J by 4 bases; unmatched bases: 5. This CDR3 reads CASSQVWAGGETQYF. The DNA of the CDR3 is TGTGCCAGCAGCCAAGTATGGGCGGGAGGAGAGACCCAGTACTTC.

V usage is TRBV5-1 and J usage is TRBJ2-2, with 10 bases matching TRBD2. The CDR3 is 18 amino acids. The ends lost 5 bases at V and 5 bases at J; junction bases unmatched: 15. The germline V gene encodes CDR1 SGHRS and CDR2 YFSETQ. CDR3 DNA sequence: TGCGCCAGCAGGGGGACGGGCCTAGCGGGAGAATTTACCGGGGAGCTGTTTTTT. It specifies CASRGTGLAGEFTGELFF. Using reference TRBV5-1 and TRBJ2-2 for the parts outside the CDR3, the full variable domain is KAGVTQTPRYLIKTRGQQVTLSCSPISGHRSVSWYQQTPGQGLQFLFEYFSETQRNKGNFPGRFSGRQFSNSRSEMNVSTLELGDSALYLCASRGTGLAGEFTGELFFGEGSRLTVL.

This sequence joins TRBV6-5 and TRBJ2-7; possible D gene TRBD1, 6 bases. This CDR3 region has 11 residues. Germline V gene lookup returns CDR1 MNHEY and CDR2 SVGAGI. The ends were cut back, 7 bases at V and 5 bases at J, with 9 bases in the middle. In DNA form, the CDR3 reads TGTGCCAGCAAAGGACAGAACGAGCAGTACTTC. It yields the protein CASKGQNEQYF.

This clone was picked up one time. The chain employs TRBV18 and TRBJ1-1; D remains ambiguous. CDR1 is KGHSH and CDR2 is LQKENI in the germline V gene. The CDR3 runs 14 residues. V lost 6 bases to trimming and J lost 0 bases, with 11 bases between them. The CDR3 protein is CASSGRSVNTEAFF. CDR3 in DNA: TGTGCCAGCTCGGGTCGGTCGGTGAACACTGAAGCTTTCTTT.

The rearrangement links TRBV5-1 to TRBJ2-1; 10 positions match TRBD2. Germline V gene data show CDR1 as SGHRS and CDR2 as YFSETQ. With V trimmed by 2 bases and J by 9 bases, 11 bases remained unmatched. This CDR3 spans 16 amino acids. The CDR3 DNA reads TGCGCCAGCAGCTTCGCGCTAGCGGGAGATGGTGGTGAGCAGTTCTTC. Protein: CASSFALAGDGGEQFF. Full variable domain (missing parts from reference TRBV5-1 and TRBJ2-1): KAGVTQTPRYLIKTRGQQVTLSCSPISGHRSVSWYQQTPGQGLQFLFEYFSETQRNKGNFPGRFSGRQFSNSRSEMNVSTLELGDSALYLCASSFALAGDGGEQFFGPGTRLTVL.